This TCR beta chain was recovered during a study of cytomegalovirus exposure and HLA in healthy donors. Assay: immunoSEQ multiplex PCR; the TCRdb copy retains only in-frame clones and omits some. The sample has around 300,000 clones; over 75% are singletons. Germline CDR1 MNHEY, CDR2 SMNVEV (reference sequence). J was trimmed by 6 bases and V by 8 bases; bases with no gene match: 18. This CDR3 has 18 amino acids. The sequenced sample was PBMCs. The chain combines TRBV27 with TRBJ2-7, with TRBD2 identical over 14 bases. This TCR was recovered from a man younger than 40 in good health and CMV-seronegative. The CDR3 DNA reads TGTGCCAGCTGGTCCGGACTAGCGGGGGGCTACAGTTGGGGCGAGCAGTACTTC. Translating gives CASWSGLAGGYSWGEQYF.